This T cell receptor (beta chain) was captured by sequencing in a study of lymphopenia after photon versus proton radiotherapy. Study conclusions and caveats: After lymphocyte nadir, photon-treated repertoires showed oligoclonal expansion, especially CD8+ Temra. Post-nadir TCR diversity decline inversely tracked overall survival among those who died. Under photons, naive T cells and diversity fell while effector/memory populations rose.

Notes on this clone: Its antigen is currently unknown.

The CDR3 covers 16 residues. Germline V gene lookup returns CDR1 GTSNPN and CDR2 SVGIG (reference sequence). Deletions cut 6 bases from V and 1 base from J, with 19 bases between. This table comes from immunoSEQ multiplex PCR, and its TCRdb copy is limited to in-frame clones, with some not included. The sample includes tens of thousands of clones, approximately 87% of them seen just once. The input for sequencing was peripheral blood, taken from a patient treated with proton-based radiotherapy. The V and J genes are TRBV30 and TRBJ2-1, with a possible D match to TRBD1 (6 bases). The TCR comes from a man older than 75 with esophageal cancer. The DNA for the CDR3 is TGTGCCTGTTATTACCAGGGACACCCGTCCTACAATGAGCAGTTCTTC. It encodes CACYYQGHPSYNEQFF.